Presented here are 29 T cell receptor beta chains from one specimen sequenced in a study of CD8+ T cells in alopecia areata. Following RNA extraction, reverse transcription yielded cDNA that acted as the sequencing template. Sequencing used immunoSEQ multiplex PCR; TCRdb keeps in-frame clones, though not all of them. The table lists around 110,000 clones, roughly 84% of them singletons. Noted treatment: oral pan-JAK inhibitor, 5-10 mg twice daily. The sample here was CD8+ T cells sorted from blood, taken at week 24, from a patient treated with tofacitinib. These receptors were collected from a human donor with alopecia areata.

Worth noting for this clone: The junction differs from germline at one of its ends, possibly a read error. The chain has TRBV19 and TRBJ2-5; D is unclear. The CDR3 is 14 amino acids. Germline V gives CDR1 LNHDA, CDR2 SQIVND (reference sequence). The CDR3 DNA sequence: TGTGCCGGTAGTCTCGACGCCCTTTGGGAGACCCAGTACTTC. Translation: CAGSLDALWETQYF.

This clone was seen just once. The gene calls are TRBV27 and TRBJ2-3; D perhaps matches TRBD1 (5 bases). The CDR3 consists of 15 residues. Germline lookup yields CDR1 MNHEY and CDR2 SMNVEV (reference sequence). Trimming removed 9 bases from V and 5 bases from J, with 21 bases in between. DNA for the CDR3: TGTGCCAGAACACCCCCGGGCCAGGGTGAAGATACGCAGTATTTT. Its protein product is CARTPPGQGEDTQYF.

The rearrangement uses TRBV5-1 and TRBJ1-2; a possible D gene is TRBD1 (5 bases). Germline V lookup: CDR1 SGHRS, CDR2 YFSETQ. V was clipped by 1 base and J by 2 bases, with 9 bases between them. The CDR3 is made up of 14 amino acids. CDR3 DNA: TGCGCCAGCAGCTTGAGCCGACAGAACTATGGCTACACCTTC. This sequence encodes CASSLSRQNYGYTF.

The chain carries TRBV13 and TRBJ2-3; tentatively, D is TRBD1 (5 bases). CDR3 size: 16 residues. From germline, CDR1 is PRHDT and CDR2 FYEKMQ (reference sequence). With 8 bases removed from V and 2 bases from J, the gap between germline ends came to 20 bases. The CDR3 sequence: CASLNPLDRTTDTQYF. As DNA, the CDR3 is TGTGCCAGCCTCAATCCCTTAGACAGAACCACAGATACGCAGTATTTT. Supplemented by reference TRBV13 and TRBJ2-3, the full variable domain reads AAGVIQSPRHLIKEKRETATLKCYPIPRHDTVYWYQQGPGQDPQFLISFYEKMQSDKGSIPDRFSAQQFSDYHSELNMSSLELGDSALYFCASLNPLDRTTDTQYFGPGTRLTVL.

This clone showed up just a few times. The genes are TRBV2 and TRBJ2-3; D remains ambiguous. CDR1 SNHLY and CDR2 FYNNEI come from the germline V gene. Trimming left V 4 bases short and J 2 bases short, with 7 bases between. This CDR3 is 13 amino acids long. CDR3 in amino acids: CASSGKITDTQYF. CDR3 in DNA: TGTGCCAGCAGTGGAAAGATCACAGATACGCAGTATTTT. Full variable domain (outside the CDR3, taken from reference TRBV2 and TRBJ2-3): EPEVTQTPSHQVTQMGQEVILRCVPISNHLYFYWYRQILGQKVEFLVSFYNNEISEKSEIFDDQFSVERPDGSNFTLKIRSTKLEDSAMYFCASSGKITDTQYFGPGTRLTVL.

The rearrangement joins TRBV29-1 to TRBJ2-5; D is perhaps TRBD1 (6 bases). This CDR3 comprises 11 residues. The V gene lost 8 bases and the J gene lost 4 bases, with 11 bases spanning the gap. Per germline, CDR1 SQVTM and CDR2 ANQGSEA. CDR3 in amino acids: CSFTTGETQYF. In nucleotides, the CDR3 is TGCAGCTTTACGACAGGAGAGACCCAGTACTTC. Full variable domain (outside the CDR3, taken from reference TRBV29-1 and TRBJ2-5): SAVISQKPSRDICQRGTSLTIQCQVDSQVTMMFWYRQQPGQSLTLIATANQGSEATYESGFVIDKFPISRPNLTFSTLTVSNMSPEDSSIYLCSFTTGETQYFGPGTRLLVL.

The rearrangement uses TRBV30 and TRBJ2-7; 11 bases agree with TRBD1. The CDR3 runs 15 residues. Germline V gene lookup returns CDR1 GTSNPN and CDR2 SVGIG (reference sequence). V lost 2 bases, J lost 5 bases, and 8 bases stayed unmatched. The CDR3 nucleotides are TGTGCCTGGAGTCAAGGGACAGGGGGTAGCGACGAGCAGTACTTC. Residues: CAWSQGTGGSDEQYF.

V and J are TRBV7-2 and TRBJ2-7, with unresolved D. Trimming left V 2 bases short and J 1 base short, with 9 bases between. The CDR3 totals 14 residues. Looked up from germline, CDR1 is SGHTA and CDR2 is FQGNSA. For the CDR3, the DNA is TGTGCCAGCAGCTTATATGGCAGTTCCTACGAGCAGTACTTC. Translating it yields CASSLYGSSYEQYF.

For this clone: The sample holds other DNA sequences that translate to the same CDR3. The genes are TRBV27 and TRBJ2-5; no clear D. The end of the DNA aligns better with TRBJ2-7, so the J call may be wrong. The CDR3 loop spans 11 amino acids. The germline CDR1 and CDR2 sequences are MNHEY and SMNVEV (reference sequence). DNA for the CDR3: TGTGCCAGCAGTTCCCTCTACGAGCAGTACTTC. Translating gives CASSSLYEQYF.

The J gene is TRBJ1-1, the V gene TRBV5-6, with D possibly TRBD1 on 6 matching bases. Trimming took off 4 bases at V and 6 bases at J, with 16 bases between the two ends. CDR3 length: 14 amino acids. Germline-derived CDR1 and CDR2 are SGHDT and YYEEEE. This CDR3 reads CASSQWTVSAEAFF. CDR3 nucleotides: TGTGCCAGCAGCCAATGGACAGTTAGCGCTGAAGCTTTCTTT.

This chain joins TRBV4-3 and TRBJ2-7; D is possibly TRBD1 (5 bases). Between the trimmed V and J ends, which lost 2 bases and 1 base, there was a span of 12 bases. Germline V gene data show CDR1 as LGHNA and CDR2 as YSLEER. This CDR3 spans 15 amino acids. CDR3 coding DNA: TGCGCCAGCAGCCAATCAAGGGGTGGGTCCTACGAGCAGTACTTC. Translated, it gives CASSQSRGGSYEQYF.

The chain carries TRBV9 and TRBJ2-7; D not certain. This CDR3 contains 13 residues. Germline-derived CDR1 and CDR2 are SGDLS and YYNGEE. V dropped 3 bases and J dropped 4 bases, with 11 bases sitting between them. CDR3 region: CASSGIVEYEQYF. In DNA form, the CDR3 reads TGTGCCAGCAGCGGCATTGTTGAATACGAGCAGTACTTC.

V is TRBV25-1 and J is TRBJ1-2; 7 bases line up with TRBD1. With 3 bases clipped from V and 5 bases from J, the junction kept 9 bases outside the gene matches. Germline CDR1 MGHDK, CDR2 SYGVNS. The CDR3 covers 15 residues. The CDR3 nucleotides read TGTGCCAGCAGTGATTGGGACAGAGGAATGTATGGCTACACCTTC. Residues: CASSDWDRGMYGYTF.

V usage is TRBV30 and J usage is TRBJ1-3; no reliable D call. The CDR3 is made up of 14 amino acids. V gave up 5 bases and J gave up 0 bases, with 11 bases separating them. Per the germline V gene, CDR1 is GTSNPN and CDR2 is SVGIG (reference sequence). The CDR3 DNA reads TGTGCCTGGTCCAATCTCGGCTCTGGAAACACCATATATTTT. This codes for CAWSNLGSGNTIYF.

The chain carries TRBV6-6 and TRBJ2-1; D remains unclear. Trimming took off 2 bases at V and 4 bases at J, with 12 bases between the two ends. The CDR3 spans 15 residues. CDR1 and CDR2 from the germline V gene are MNHNY and SVGAGI (reference sequence). CDR3 protein: CASSYREVPYNEQFF. The CDR3 nucleotides are TGTGCCAGCAGTTACAGGGAAGTACCATACAATGAGCAGTTCTTC.

The chain links TRBV5-1 to TRBJ2-1, with D possibly TRBD2 on 5 matching bases. V dropped 0 bases and J dropped 2 bases, with 9 bases sitting between them. Germline V gene data show CDR1 as SGHRS and CDR2 as YFSETQ. This CDR3 region has 15 residues. The CDR3 loop is CASSLGRAAYNEQFF. The CDR3 DNA is TGCGCCAGCAGCTTGGGGCGAGCGGCCTACAATGAGCAGTTCTTC.

This clone was counted a single time. The chain combines TRBV6-6 with TRBJ1-1; 9 nucleotides align to TRBD1. Looked up from germline, CDR1 is MNHNY and CDR2 is SVGAGI (reference sequence). Germline trimming cut 5 bases from V and 3 bases from J; bases unmatched to any gene: 4. The CDR3 covers 14 residues. CDR3 nucleotide sequence: TGTGCCAGCAGTCCGGACAGGGGTGACACTGAAGCTTTCTTT. Amino acid sequence: CASSPDRGDTEAFF.

The J gene is TRBJ2-5, the V gene TRBV7-8; 11 bases map to TRBD2. Germline trimming cut 5 bases from V and 1 base from J; bases unmatched to any gene: 6. In germline, CDR1 is SGHVS, CDR2 FQNEAQ. This CDR3 has 16 amino acids. The CDR3 nucleotides are TGTGCCAGCAGCCTGGGACTAGCGGTGCCCCAAGAGACCCAGTACTTC. Translating it yields CASSLGLAVPQETQYF.

This rearrangement joins TRBV9 to TRBJ2-5; no clear D. The ends were cut back, 4 bases at V and 9 bases at J, with 13 bases in the middle. This CDR3 is 12 amino acids long. In germline, CDR1 is SGDLS, CDR2 YYNGEE. The CDR3 loop is CASSTTSGAQYF. The CDR3 DNA reads TGTGCCAGCAGCACCACCTCTGGGGCCCAGTACTTC.

The chain couples TRBV7-2 to TRBJ2-7, with 8 nucleotides matching TRBD2. Trimming at V came to 5 bases and at J to 2 bases, leaving 8 bases not matched to a gene. CDR3 length: 15 amino acids. CDR1 and CDR2 (germline): SGHTA, FQGNSA. In DNA, the CDR3 is TGTGCCAGCAGCGTCACCGCGGGGGGAACCTACGAGCAGTACTTC. Translating it yields CASSVTAGGTYEQYF.

The chain joins TRBV7-6 to TRBJ2-7, with D perhaps TRBD1 or TRBD2 (6 bases each). With 1 base removed from V and 7 bases from J, the gap between germline ends came to 23 bases. The CDR3 sequence is 17 residues long. From germline, CDR1 is SGHVS and CDR2 FNYEAQ. The CDR3 DNA sequence: TGTGCCAGCAGCTTAGAGACAGGCGATATCCAAGGGGGGGAGCAGTACTTC. Protein: CASSLETGDIQGGEQYF.

This rearrangement joins TRBV7-8 to TRBJ2-3; D gene ambiguous. The CDR3 totals 15 residues. V was shortened by 4 bases and J by 0 bases, with 11 bases between the two germline ends. Germline values: CDR1 SGHVS, CDR2 FQNEAQ. The CDR3 protein is CASSSLDPSTDTQYF. CDR3 coding DNA: TGTGCCAGCAGCTCCCTGGACCCTAGCACAGATACGCAGTATTTT.

The gene calls are TRBV6-5 and TRBJ1-1, with 9 bases identical to TRBD1. After removal of 6 bases from V and 1 base from J, the junction contained 6 bases not matched to a gene. The CDR3 has 15 amino acids. CDR1 and CDR2 from the germline V gene are MNHEY and SVGAGI. The CDR3 region has the DNA TGTGCCAGCAGAACGACAGGGGGGACGAACACTGAAGCTTTCTTT. Encoded protein: CASRTTGGTNTEAFF.

This chain links TRBV11-1 with TRBJ2-7; D is possibly TRBD1 (5 bases). The V and J ends lost 6 bases and 5 bases respectively, with 20 bases between them. Looked up from germline, CDR1 is SGHAT and CDR2 is FQDESV (reference sequence). This CDR3 is 15 amino acids long. CDR3 nucleotides: TGTGCCAGCAGTCGGACACGATTAACAAGAGACGAGCAGTACTTC. Translation: CASSRTRLTRDEQYF.

The chain is built from TRBV7-8 and TRBJ2-7; possibly TRBD1 for D (5 bases). The V gene's germline CDR1 is SGHVS and CDR2 FQNEAQ. With 3 bases removed from V and 4 bases from J, the gap between germline ends came to 22 bases. The length of the CDR3 is 17 residues. The CDR3 sequence: CASSLIPTVHIQYEQYF. The CDR3 DNA sequence: TGTGCCAGCAGCTTGATCCCGACAGTCCACATACAATACGAGCAGTACTTC. The variable domain in full, completed from reference TRBV7-8 and TRBJ2-7, reads GAGVSQSPRYKVAKRGQDVALRCDPISGHVSLFWYQQALGQGPEFLTYFQNEAQLDKSGLPSDRFFAERPEGSVSTLKIQRTQQEDSAVYLCASSLIPTVHIQYEQYFGPGTRLTVT.

The table lists this clone with a few counts. This chain uses TRBV10-2 with TRBJ2-7, with 12 bases matching TRBD2. Germline V gene sequence: CDR1 WSHSY, CDR2 SAAADI. This CDR3 spans 14 amino acids. V dropped 5 bases and J dropped 1; count of bases not matched to a gene: 0. The chain's CDR3 is CASSTSGGSYEQYF. The DNA of the CDR3 is TGCGCCAGCAGTACTAGCGGGGGGTCCTACGAGCAGTACTTC.

The chain has TRBV7-8 and TRBJ1-2; D remains ambiguous. In germline, CDR1 is SGHVS, CDR2 FQNEAQ. The CDR3 runs to 14 residues. V was cut by 2 bases and J by 3 bases, with 10 bases left in between. CDR3 sequence (DNA): TGTGCCAGCAGCTTATCTCACGACCACTATGGCTACACCTTC. Translation gives CASSLSHDHYGYTF.

Written as DNA, the CDR3 is TGCGCCAGCAGCCAAGATATCGTGGAGTCTAACTATGGCTACACCTTC. Translated, it gives CASSQDIVESNYGYTF. The chain carries TRBV4-1 and TRBJ1-2, with D unresolved. Looked up from germline, CDR1 is MGHRA and CDR2 is YSYEKL. The CDR3 contains 16 residues. V gave up 0 bases and J gave up 0 bases, with 11 bases separating them.

The chain employs TRBV6-4 and TRBJ2-3; no clear D. V lost 6 bases to trimming and J lost 3 bases, with 4 bases between them. The V gene's germline CDR1 is MRHNA and CDR2 SNTAGT. This CDR3 is built from 11 residues. Written as DNA, the CDR3 is TGTGCCAGCAGGAGTACAGATACGCAGTATTTT. Protein product: CASRSTDTQYF.